The clone carrying this T cell receptor beta chain was found once. A much larger clone lies a single base off, so this may be a read error. Amplification targeted TCR beta CDR3 regions from RNA transcripts. HTBI primers were used for first-round RT-PCR of the TCR CDR3. One entry per CDR3 protein results from TCRdb running MiXCR on the multiplex PCR reads. The data show around 530,000 distinct CDR3 sequences, 17% seen once. These data originate in a study of T cells in Graves' hyperthyroidism and ophthalmopathy. The CDR3 has 15 residues. Germline CDR1 and CDR2: GTSNPN and SVGIG (reference sequence). The rearrangement links TRBV30 to TRBJ2-3, with TRBD2 matching over 9 bases. The TCR was taken from a woman aged 18-29 years with Graves' ophthalmopathy. Sequencing used blood. The CDR3 region has the DNA TGTGACTGGAGTGTACTTGCGGGAGGGTCAGATACGCAGTATTTT. Its protein is CDWSVLAGGSDTQYF.